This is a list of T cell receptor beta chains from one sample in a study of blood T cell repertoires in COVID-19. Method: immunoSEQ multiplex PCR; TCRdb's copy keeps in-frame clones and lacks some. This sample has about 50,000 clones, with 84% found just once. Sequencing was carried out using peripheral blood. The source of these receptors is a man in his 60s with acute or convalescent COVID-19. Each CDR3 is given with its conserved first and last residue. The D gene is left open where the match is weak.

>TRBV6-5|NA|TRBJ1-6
TGTGCCAGCAGCTGGAGCTCCTATAATTCACCCCTCCACTTT
CASSWSSYNSPLHF
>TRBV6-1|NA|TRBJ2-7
TGTGCCAGCAGTGAAGTGCTAACTTACGAGCAGTACTTC
CASSEVLTYEQYF
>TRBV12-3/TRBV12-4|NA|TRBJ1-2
TGTGCCAGCACAGGGGTTGACTATGGCTACACCTTC
CASTGVDYGYTF
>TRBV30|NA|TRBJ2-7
TGTGCCTGGAGTCGCGTGGCGGGGTCATACTCCTACGAGCAGTACTTC
CAWSRVAGSYSYEQYF
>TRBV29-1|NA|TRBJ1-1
TGCAGCGTTGATAGTGGACATTACACTGAAGCTTTCTTT
CSVDSGHYTEAFF
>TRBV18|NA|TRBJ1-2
TGTGCCAGCTCAGTTAACAGGGAGAGTCCCCATGGCTACACCTTC
CASSVNRESPHGYTF
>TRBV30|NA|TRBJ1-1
TGTGCCTGGAGTCTTAGACAGTACACTGAAGCTTTCTTT
CAWSLRQYTEAFF
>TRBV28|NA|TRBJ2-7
TGTGCCAGCAGTTTAAGGGGAGGTGGGCAGTACTTC
CASSLRGGGQYF
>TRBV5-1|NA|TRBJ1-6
TGCGCCAGCAAGGTGGAAGCGGGAATGAGTTCACCCCTCCACTTT
CASKVEAGMSSPLHF
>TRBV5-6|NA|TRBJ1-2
TGTGCCAGCAGCTTGGGCCAAACAGGGTATGGCTACACCTTC
CASSLGQTGYGYTF
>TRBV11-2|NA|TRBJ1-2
TGTGCCAGCAGCTTAGAGTCCGACCTCTTGAGGAACTATGGCTACACCTTC
CASSLESDLLRNYGYTF
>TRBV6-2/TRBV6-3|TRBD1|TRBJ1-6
TGTGCCAGCAGTACTACAGGGGGTAATTCACCCCTCCACTTT
CASSTTGGNSPLHF
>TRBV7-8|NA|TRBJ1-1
TGTGCCAGCAGCTTTTGGGGTCAGCGGGACACTGAAGCTTTCTTT
CASSFWGQRDTEAFF
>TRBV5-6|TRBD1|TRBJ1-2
TGTGCCAGCAGCCAGACAGGGGCCTATGGCTACACCTTC
CASSQTGAYGYTF